Given below is one TCR beta chain in context. Unique molecular identifiers featured in how the TCRbeta library was prepared. Using its own MiXCR run on the PCR reads, TCRdb lists one record per CDR3 protein. The data contain some 400,000 distinct CDR3 sequences, 20% of them singletons. The data originate from a study of T-cell reconstitution after alpha-beta-depleted transplantation in children. This CDR3 is 14 amino acids long. The V end lost 5 bases, the J end lost 0 bases, and 10 bases lay between the germline ends. This chain links TRBV12-3 or TRBV12-4 with TRBJ1-1; D possibly corresponds to TRBD1 (5 bases). The specimen comprised PBMCs from the stem cell graft donor, sampled from the stem cell graft. The source of this sequence is a human donor who donated a stem cell graft to a child with acute myeloid leukemia. The CDR3 spells CASSRGALNTEAFF. The CDR3 bases are TGTGCCAGCAGTCGCGGGGCCCTGAACACTGAAGCTTTCTTT.